Below, 26 T cell receptor beta chains from the same sample are listed, as sequenced in a study of cytomegalovirus exposure and HLA in healthy donors (dated by TCRdb to about 2017). The library was generated by the immunoSEQ multiplex PCR assay. For the multiplex PCR, a mixture combining 60 forward primers for TCR Vbeta segments and 13 reverse primers for TCR Jbeta segments was used. Held by TCRdb, this immuneACCESS table contains in-frame sequences only and omits some clones. Under half of the omission traces to an unresolved V gene where checked; the cause of the rest is unknown. This sample comprises under 250,000 clones, 75% to 85% of them detected only once. 2.3% of the sample is held by the ten biggest clonotypes. Sample: PBMCs. Receptor source: a woman in her forties or fifties in good health and CMV-seronegative.

The count of this clone is one. V gene TRBV4-1 combines with J gene TRBJ2-7; TRBD1 might be the D (5 bases). With 4 bases removed from V and 0 bases from J, the gap between germline ends came to 13 bases. This CDR3 spans 15 amino acids. Germline V CDR1 and CDR2: MGHRA, YSYEKL. The CDR3, as DNA: TGCGCCAGCAGCCCGGGTGACAGTGGCTCCTACGAGCAGTACTTC. This codes for CASSPGDSGSYEQYF.

V usage is TRBV28 and J usage is TRBJ2-7; a possible D gene is TRBD2 (6 bases). Germline CDR1 MDHEN, CDR2 SYDVKM. Trimming removed 7 bases at V and 3 bases at J, with 16 bases between. The CDR3 is made up of 14 amino acids. This CDR3 reads CASTLGGGIYEQYF. The CDR3, as DNA: TGTGCCAGCACCCTGGGCGGAGGGATCTACGAGCAGTACTTC.

This clone occurred a few times. The chain links TRBV7-2 to TRBJ1-3; 8 nucleotides align to TRBD1. V was pared by 1 base and J by 3 bases, with 2 bases of the junction left unmatched. The CDR3 consists of 15 residues. Germline V lookup: CDR1 SGHTA, CDR2 FQGNSA. CDR3 loop: CASSLGGTGGNTIYF. Written as DNA, the CDR3 is TGTGCCAGCAGCTTAGGTGGGACAGGTGGAAACACCATATATTTT.

The chain links TRBV13 to TRBJ2-3; 7 bases agree with TRBD1. Germline V gives CDR1 PRHDT, CDR2 FYEKMQ (reference sequence). The trim removed 3 bases at V and 3 bases at J, leaving 0 bases unmatched. This CDR3 is built from 13 residues. CDR3 region: CASSLGQTDTQYF. The CDR3 DNA reads as TGTGCCAGCAGCTTGGGACAGACAGATACGCAGTATTTT.

The rearrangement joins TRBV5-5 to TRBJ1-2, with 9 bases fitting TRBD1. There are 14 residues in the CDR3. V lost 2 bases to trimming and J lost 4 bases; unmatched junction nucleotides: 3. Germline lookup yields CDR1 SGHKS and CDR2 YYEKEE (reference sequence). Here the CDR3 reads CASSLDRGVYGYTF. CDR3 bases: TGTGCCAGCAGCTTAGACAGGGGGGTCTATGGCTACACCTTC.

The chain couples TRBV4-2 to TRBJ2-4; no firm D call. Deletions cut 2 bases from V and 0 bases from J, with 11 bases between. This CDR3 spans 16 amino acids. Germline CDR1 reads LGHNA; CDR2 reads YNFKEQ. The CDR3 DNA follows: TGTGCCAGCAGCCAAATGGGCAACATAGCCAAAAACATTCAGTACTTC. This encodes CASSQMGNIAKNIQYF.

The chain has TRBV5-4 and TRBJ1-1, with 7 bases matching TRBD1. This CDR3 spans 16 amino acids. V gave up 5 bases and J gave up 0 bases; unmatched junction bases: 10. CDR1 and CDR2 from the germline V gene are SGHNT and YYREEE (reference sequence). The CDR3 DNA reads TGTGCCAGCAGTCGGCAGGGGGGATCATTGAACACTGAAGCTTTCTTT. It translates to CASSRQGGSLNTEAFF.

The V and J genes are TRBV9 and TRBJ1-4; TRBD1 matches at 9 bases. The J segment lost 10 bases and the V segment lost 3 bases, leaving 7 bases of the junction unmatched. CDR3 length: 14 amino acids. CDR1 is SGDLS and CDR2 is YYNGEE in the germline V gene. CDR3 region: CASSGDRAFGKLFF. The DNA for the CDR3 is TGTGCCAGCAGCGGGGACAGGGCGTTCGGAAAACTGTTTTTT.

The chain combines TRBV5-1 with TRBJ2-1; no reliable D call. The CDR3 totals 14 residues. Germline values: CDR1 SGHRS, CDR2 YFSETQ. V shed 0 bases and J shed 4 bases, with 8 bases lying between them. CDR3 in amino acids: CASSLATQYNEQFF. The DNA of the CDR3 is TGCGCCAGCAGCTTGGCCACACAGTACAATGAGCAGTTCTTC.

The chain couples TRBV19 to TRBJ1-6; 7 nucleotides align to TRBD1. V lost 9 bases and J lost 2; bases outside the gene matches: 4. Germline V gene data show CDR1 as LNHDA and CDR2 as SQIVND (reference sequence). This CDR3 is built from 14 residues. The CDR3 protein is CASRQGAYNSPLHF. The DNA for the CDR3 is TGTGCCAGCCGCCAGGGGGCCTATAATTCACCCCTCCACTTT.

This chain links TRBV30 with TRBJ2-3; perhaps TRBD2 as D (6 bases). The CDR3 sequence is 17 residues long. CDR1 is GTSNPN and CDR2 is SVGIG in the germline V gene (reference sequence). The V and J ends lost 1 base and 0 bases respectively, with 17 bases between them. The CDR3 DNA is TGTGCCTGGAGTGACCCTCCGGGACTCTCTAGCACAGATACGCAGTATTTT. Translated, it gives CAWSDPPGLSSTDTQYF.

This clone was counted between two and nine times. The rearrangement uses TRBV5-1 and TRBJ2-1, with D possibly matching TRBD1 (6 bases). V was trimmed by 1 base and J by 9 bases, leaving 8 bases between them. This CDR3 has 12 amino acids. Germline lookup yields CDR1 SGHRS and CDR2 YFSETQ. CDR3 DNA sequence: TGCGCCAGCAGCTTGCAGGGGAGTGAGCAGTTCTTC. Translated, it gives CASSLQGSEQFF.

This clone occurred a few times. The rearrangement links TRBV27 to TRBJ2-1; D ambiguous. The CDR3 loop spans 14 amino acids. V lost 3 bases, J lost 4 bases, and 10 bases lay in between. In germline, CDR1 is MNHEY, CDR2 SMNVEV (reference sequence). CDR3 coding DNA: TGTGCCAGCAGTTTCCAGACTGATTACAATGAGCAGTTCTTC. Amino acids: CASSFQTDYNEQFF.

A few counts support this clone. V usage is TRBV28 and J usage is TRBJ2-1; 9 positions agree with TRBD1. Per germline, CDR1 MDHEN and CDR2 SYDVKM. Trimming at V came to 5 bases and at J to 14 bases, leaving 10 bases not matched to a gene. This CDR3 contains 13 residues. The CDR3 DNA follows: TGTGCCAGCAGTCTCACAGGGGGCGGCCCCGAGTTCTTC. Its translation is CASSLTGGGPEFF.

This chain connects TRBV9 to TRBJ2-1; D ambiguous. Germline-derived CDR1 and CDR2 are SGDLS and YYNGEE. The CDR3 length is 15 residues. V lost 4 bases and J 1 base, leaving 12 bases between the germline ends. The chain's CDR3 is CASSPPPGSYNEQFF. The CDR3 DNA reads as TGTGCCAGCAGCCCGCCCCCAGGTTCCTACAATGAGCAGTTCTTC.

The rearrangement uses TRBV28 and TRBJ2-2, with 12 bases aligning to TRBD2. V trimming: 6 bases; J trimming: 0 bases; junction bases outside the gene matches: 5. The V gene's germline CDR1 is MDHEN and CDR2 SYDVKM. This CDR3 comprises 17 residues. CDR3 nucleotide sequence: TGTGCCAGCAGGGGACTAGCGGGCCTCGCGAACACCGGGGAGCTGTTTTTT. It encodes CASRGLAGLANTGELFF. Full variable domain (outside the CDR3, taken from reference TRBV28 and TRBJ2-2): DVKVTQSSRYLVKRTGEKVFLECVQDMDHENMFWYRQDPGLGLRLIYFSYDVKMKEKGDIPEGYSVSREKKERFSLILESASTNQTSMYLCASRGLAGLANTGELFFGEGSRLTVL.

V gene TRBV7-9 combines with J gene TRBJ2-1; D might be TRBD1 (7 bases). Trimming cost V 5 bases and J 9 bases, with 32 bases left between them. The CDR3 is made up of 19 amino acids. CDR1 and CDR2 from the germline V gene are SEHNR and FQNEAQ (reference sequence). Here the CDR3 reads CASSPPLGRRDRHLGEQFF. The CDR3 DNA reads as TGTGCCAGCAGCCCACCACTAGGCCGGCGGGACAGACACCTTGGTGAGCAGTTCTTC.

This clone came up once. An end of the junction does not agree with germline; a read error may underlie this. The chain links TRBV7-9 to TRBJ2-2, with D possibly TRBD1 on 5 matching bases. CDR3 size: 12 residues. CDR1 and CDR2 from the germline V gene are SEHNR and FQNEAQ (reference sequence). The chain's CDR3 is CSSRAQNGELFF. The CDR3 DNA reads as TGTTCCAGCAGGGCTCAGAACGGGGAGCTGTTTTTT.

The chain links TRBV7-3 to TRBJ2-5; 12 bases line up with TRBD1. The CDR3 is made up of 15 amino acids. Germline V gene sequence: CDR1 SGHTA, CDR2 FQGTGA. The V segment lost 5 bases and the J segment 5 bases; nucleotides outside the gene matches: 6. The CDR3 DNA is TGTGCCAGCAGCGCAGGGACAGGGGGCTTGGAGACCCAGTACTTC. It specifies CASSAGTGGLETQYF.

CDR3 in amino acids: CASSLGQAPGNTIYF. The DNA of the CDR3 is TGCGCCAGCAGCTTGGGCCAGGCACCTGGAAACACCATATATTTT. The rearrangement joins TRBV5-1 to TRBJ1-3; no reliable D call. Germline loops: CDR1 SGHRS, CDR2 YFSETQ. CDR3 size: 15 residues. The V and J ends lost 0 bases and 2 bases respectively, with 9 bases between them.

This chain joins TRBV19 and TRBJ2-1, with 12 bases that match TRBD2. Germline trimming cut 9 bases from V and 9 bases from J; bases unmatched to any gene: 12. The length of the CDR3 is 15 residues. The germline V gene encodes CDR1 LNHDA and CDR2 SQIVND (reference sequence). CDR3 sequence: CASHPLAGGPGEQFF. CDR3 sequence (DNA): TGTGCCAGCCACCCTCTAGCGGGAGGGCCGGGTGAGCAGTTCTTC.

CDR3 loop: CASSPRTSGSQETQYF. As DNA, the CDR3 is TGTGCCAGCAGCCCAAGGACTAGCGGGAGCCAAGAGACCCAGTACTTC. The genes are TRBV7-9 and TRBJ2-5, with TRBD2 identical over 13 bases. V shed 5 bases and J 1 base; nucleotides not matched to a gene: 4. Germline V gene sequence: CDR1 SEHNR, CDR2 FQNEAQ (reference sequence). The CDR3 runs 16 residues.

The rearrangement uses TRBV14 and TRBJ2-7, with 10 bases aligning to TRBD2. The CDR3 runs to 14 residues. Germline values: CDR1 SGHDN, CDR2 FVKESK. V lost 5 bases and J lost 0; bases outside the gene matches: 1. The CDR3 sequence: CASSSSGSSYEQYF. CDR3 DNA sequence: TGTGCCAGCAGCTCTAGCGGGAGCTCCTACGAGCAGTACTTC.

The J gene is TRBJ2-3, the V gene TRBV5-4, with D possibly matching TRBD2 (6 bases). Trimming took 6 bases from V and 4 from J, leaving 15 bases between them. Germline values: CDR1 SGHNT, CDR2 YYREEE (reference sequence). The CDR3 sequence is 14 residues long. The chain's CDR3 is CASTQGGSSDTQYF. CDR3 nucleotides: TGTGCCAGCACCCAAGGAGGGAGTTCAGATACGCAGTATTTT.

About this clone: The junction shows a germline mismatch at one end, possibly a read error. This chain connects TRBV7-7 to TRBJ2-7; TRBD1 matches at 8 bases. The CDR3 contains 13 residues. The germline V gene has CDR1 SSHAT and CDR2 FNYEAQ (reference sequence). For the CDR3, the DNA is TGTTCCAGCAGCCGCGACAGGGGCGACGAGCAGTACTTC. It codes for CSSSRDRGDEQYF.

The V call is TRBV9, the J call TRBJ2-2; D remains unclear. Between the trimmed V and J ends, which lost 2 bases and 4 bases, there was a span of 6 bases. The CDR3 runs to 13 residues. The germline V gene encodes CDR1 SGDLS and CDR2 YYNGEE. In DNA form, the CDR3 reads TGTGCCAGCAGCGTGCTAGGCACCGGGGAGCTGTTTTTT. Its protein is CASSVLGTGELFF.